This is a list of T cell receptor beta chains from one sample in a study of blood T cell repertoires in COVID-19. Profiled with immunoSEQ multiplex PCR; TCRdb holds only in-frame clones, not every one. The data hold tens of thousands of clones, with 75% to 90% observed a single time. The sample consisted of peripheral blood. These receptors came from a woman of 80 years or more with active COVID-19. Both conserved end residues are part of each CDR3. Fields, in order: V gene, clone size, D gene, J gene, CDR3 length, CDR3 DNA, CDR3 protein. The D gene is left open where the match is weak. Only part of the rows carry a size: once, few, many, or a class if the clone is expanded.

TRBV20-1,.,.,TRBJ2-1,11,TGCAGTGCTCCTAGTTACAATGAGCAGTTCTTC,CSAPSYNEQFF
TRBV7-3,.,.,TRBJ1-1,13,TGTGCCAGCAGCTTAGAGAGATTCACTGAAGCTTTCTTT,CASSLERFTEAFF
TRBV19,.,.,TRBJ2-1,14,TGTGCCAGTAGTATCTTAGTAACGGCGGATGAGCAGTTCTTC,CASSILVTADEQFF
TRBV2,.,.,TRBJ2-7,14,TGTGCCAGCAGTGGCGGTTTCAAGGTCCACGAGCAGTACTTC,CASSGGFKVHEQYF
TRBV9,.,.,TRBJ2-2,13,TGTGCCAGCAGCCCGCCGCACTACCAAGAGCTGTTTTTT,CASSPPHYQELFF
TRBV4-2,.,TRBD2,TRBJ2-1,17,TGTGCCAGCAGCCAAGGGACTAGCGATAAATTCTACAATGAGCAGTTCTTC,CASSQGTSDKFYNEQFF
TRBV6-1,.,TRBD1,TRBJ2-1,17,TGTGCCAGCAGTGAAAAGAACACAGGGGTTCCACACAATGAGCAGTTCTTC,CASSEKNTGVPHNEQFF
TRBV21-1,.,.,TRBJ2-7,17,TGTGCCAGCTCAAGTTTCCCAGGGGGGCCGATGTCCTACGAGCAGTACTTC,CASSSFPGGPMSYEQYF
TRBV18,.,.,TRBJ1-4,13,TGTGCCAGCTCACTGGTTAGTCTTGAAAAACTGTTTTTT,CASSLVSLEKLFF
TRBV6-1,.,TRBD1,TRBJ2-7,14,TGTGCCAGCAGCGAAGCCGGCAGGGGGCACGAGCAGTACTTC,CASSEAGRGHEQYF
TRBV19,.,TRBD2,TRBJ2-3,16,TGTGCCAGTAGTGCCCGAGCGGGAGGGCATCAGGTTACGCAGTATTTT,CASSARAGGHQVTQYF
TRBV18,few,.,TRBJ1-1,13,TGTGCCAGCTCTCCACAGCGGAACACTGAAGCTTTCTTT,CASSPQRNTEAFF
TRBV11-2,.,TRBD1,TRBJ1-1,16,TGTGCCAGCAGCCCTACTTGGGACAGTCAAACTACTGAAGCTTTCTTT,CASSPTWDSQTTEAFF
TRBV12-2,.,.,TRBJ1-5,17,TGTGCAAGTCGCTTTATTCCGGGACAGCATAGCAATCAGCCCCAGCATTTT,CASRFIPGQHSNQPQHF